This passage covers 23 T cell receptor beta chains from one sample sequenced in a study of blood T cell repertoires in COVID-19. Clones were read by immunoSEQ multiplex PCR, and TCRdb kept only the in-frame ones, dropping some. The data contain roughly 260,000 clones, approximately 90% of them singletons. The sample consisted of peripheral blood. Receptors originate from a woman between 35 and 50 years old with acute or convalescent COVID-19.

The V call is TRBV5-5, the J call TRBJ2-1, with TRBD1 identical over 8 bases. Trimming cost V 4 bases and J 3 bases; bases outside gene matches: 6. Germline V gene lookup returns CDR1 SGHKS and CDR2 YYEKEE (reference sequence). CDR3 length: 15 residues. CDR3 in amino acids: CASSPGTGLYNEQFF. CDR3 nucleotides: TGTGCCAGCAGCCCCGGGACAGGTCTCTACAATGAGCAGTTCTTC.

The rearrangement links TRBV4-1 to TRBJ1-2; 7 nucleotides match TRBD1. V was pared by 1 base and J by 4 bases, with 6 bases of the junction left unmatched. The CDR3 has 15 amino acids. Per germline, CDR1 MGHRA and CDR2 YSYEKL. As DNA, the CDR3 is TGCGCCAGCAGCCAAGGGCTGGACAGGAGCTATGGCTACACCTTC. Amino acid sequence: CASSQGLDRSYGYTF.

This clone occurred once. The chain recombines TRBV15 with TRBJ1-4; D possibly corresponds to TRBD1 (6 bases). V lost 7 bases and J lost 7, with 13 bases in between. The CDR3 runs to 13 residues. CDR1 is LNHNV, CDR2 YYDKDF, per germline (reference sequence). The CDR3 reads CATKTGGGEKLFF. The CDR3 DNA reads as TGTGCCACCAAGACAGGTGGCGGTGAAAAACTGTTTTTT.

J is TRBJ2-3 and V is TRBV5-8; a possible D gene is TRBD1 (6 bases). CDR1 is SGHTS and CDR2 is YDEGEE in the germline V gene. Trimming pared 0 bases from V and 2 bases from J, leaving 13 bases between. The CDR3 has 16 residues. This chain's CDR3 is CASSLGFGGSTDTQYF. The CDR3, as DNA: TGTGCCAGCAGCTTGGGGTTTGGGGGCTCCACAGATACGCAGTATTTT.

This rearrangement joins TRBV6-5 to TRBJ1-5, with a tentative D call TRBD1 (6 bases). The germline CDR1 and CDR2 sequences are MNHEY and SVGAGI. CDR3 length equals 15 residues. The ends were cut back, 6 bases at V and 6 bases at J, with 18 bases in the middle. The DNA for the CDR3 is TGTGCCAGCAGCGTACGGGACACCATAATTCAGCCCCAGCATTTT. Translated, it gives CASSVRDTIIQPQHF.

This chain uses TRBV11-2 with TRBJ1-3; tentatively, D is TRBD1 (5 bases). Germline V gene lookup returns CDR1 SGHAT and CDR2 FQNNGV. The CDR3 covers 14 residues. V was pared by 5 bases and J by 0 bases, with 8 bases between. The CDR3 bases are TGTGCCAGCAGCGACAGCCACTCTGGAAACACCATATATTTT. It yields the protein CASSDSHSGNTIYF.

This clone was counted a few times. Germline and junction disagree at one end, which may indicate a read error. The chain joins TRBV6-5 to TRBJ1-5, with 7 bases aligning to TRBD1. CDR1 and CDR2 (germline): MNHEY, SVGAGI. There are 11 residues in the CDR3. In DNA, the CDR3 is TGTGCCAGCAGGGAGACAGGGTTGCCTCTTTTT. Translation gives CASRETGLPLF.

This clone was seen a single time. This chain links TRBV7-9 with TRBJ1-1; 7 nucleotides agree with TRBD1. J lost 6 bases, V lost 2 bases, and 3 bases had no gene match. This CDR3 spans 13 amino acids. Germline V gene lookup returns CDR1 SEHNR and CDR2 FQNEAQ (reference sequence). CDR3 bases: TGTGCCAGCAGCTTACAGGGGGTGGCTGAAGCTTTCTTT. It translates to CASSLQGVAEAFF.

V usage is TRBV11-2 and J usage is TRBJ1-4; D not certain. CDR1 and CDR2 (germline): SGHAT, FQNNGV. Trimming left V 0 bases short and J 6 bases short, with 11 bases between. The CDR3 contains 15 residues. For the CDR3, the DNA is TGTGCCAGCAGCTTAGATCCCCACGGGTATGAAAAACTGTTTTTT. Amino acid sequence: CASSLDPHGYEKLFF.

The DNA of the CDR3 is TGTGCCAGCACACGGGGGGGACATGGCTACACCTTC. As protein: CASTRGGHGYTF. The chain links TRBV12-3 or TRBV12-4 to TRBJ1-2, with D possibly matching TRBD1 (5 bases). The CDR3 has 12 amino acids. V lost 7 bases to trimming and J lost 6 bases, with 12 bases between them.

V gene TRBV10-1 combines with J gene TRBJ2-7; the match to TRBD2 covers 8 bases. J lost 4 bases, V lost 6 bases, and 2 bases had no gene match. The V gene's germline CDR1 is WNHNN and CDR2 SYGVQD (reference sequence). The CDR3 consists of 12 residues. DNA of the CDR3: TGCGCCAGCAGGACGGGGGGGTACGAGCAGTACGTC. Translated, it gives CASRTGGYEQYV.

This rearrangement joins TRBV7-2 to TRBJ2-2; TRBD1 matches 8 bases. CDR1 is SGHTA and CDR2 is FQGNSA in the germline V gene. V lost 4 bases and J lost 5; bases outside the gene matches: 3. The length of the CDR3 is 14 residues. The CDR3 coding sequence is TGTGCCAGCAGCTCGGGACAGGAGACCGGGGAGCTGTTTTTT. It translates to CASSSGQETGELFF.

The chain joins TRBV7-3 to TRBJ2-3, with D perhaps matching TRBD2 (5 bases). The CDR3 contains 13 residues. V lost 5 bases, J lost 0 bases, and 6 bases lay in between. The germline CDR1 and CDR2 sequences are SGHTA and FQGTGA. The CDR3 region is CASSEGSTDTQYF. Written as DNA, the CDR3 is TGTGCCAGCAGCGAGGGCAGCACAGATACGCAGTATTTT.

The genes are TRBV6-5 and TRBJ1-2; D gene ambiguous. Germline V lookup: CDR1 MNHEY, CDR2 SVGAGI. The V end was cut by 0 bases, the J end by 4 bases, with 12 bases between. The CDR3 loop spans 15 amino acids. CDR3 sequence: CASSYSGNMGYGYTF. The CDR3 DNA sequence: TGTGCCAGCAGTTACTCCGGGAATATGGGCTATGGCTACACCTTC.

CDR3 region: CASSPPGSSGNTIYF. DNA for the CDR3: TGCGCCAGCAGCCCTCCCGGGTCCTCTGGAAACACCATATATTTT. This chain uses TRBV4-1 with TRBJ1-3; D unclear. In germline, CDR1 is MGHRA, CDR2 YSYEKL. V lost 4 bases and J lost 0, with 10 bases in between. The CDR3 contains 15 residues.

The chain joins TRBV27 to TRBJ2-1; D perhaps matches TRBD2 (6 bases). The CDR3 sequence is 15 residues long. CDR1 and CDR2 from the germline V gene are MNHEY and SMNVEV (reference sequence). Trimming removed 3 bases at V and 0 bases at J, with 9 bases between. CDR3 sequence: CASSFAGSSYNEQFF. CDR3 coding DNA: TGTGCCAGCAGTTTTGCGGGGAGCTCCTACAATGAGCAGTTCTTC.

In its sample, this clone was seen once. The J gene is TRBJ1-2, the V gene TRBV2; maybe TRBD1 (6 bases). CDR1 is SNHLY, CDR2 FYNNEI, per germline. V lost 6 bases and J 8 bases, leaving 16 bases between the germline ends. CDR3 length equals 13 residues. CDR3 nucleotides: TGTGCCAGCAGGGTGGGGGCCCCAACGGGCTACACCTTC. As protein: CASRVGAPTGYTF.

V and J are TRBV3-1 (or the pseudogene TRBV3-2) and TRBJ2-5; 15 nucleotides agree with TRBD2. The CDR3 consists of 18 residues. Germline CDR1 LGHDT, CDR2 YNNKEL (reference sequence). After removal of 4 bases from V and 4 bases from J, the junction contained 10 bases not matched to a gene. As DNA, the CDR3 is TGTGCCAGCAGCCGGGGACTAGCGGGGGGACACACGAGAGAGACCCAGTACTTC. Translating gives CASSRGLAGGHTRETQYF.

The chain couples TRBV5-1 to TRBJ1-2, with TRBD1 identical over 8 bases. The CDR3 totals 15 residues. In germline, CDR1 is SGHRS, CDR2 YFSETQ. V lost 0 bases, J lost 6 bases, and 7 bases stayed unmatched. CDR3: CASSLVAGGADGYTF. CDR3 nucleotide sequence: TGCGCCAGCAGCTTGGTTGCAGGGGGCGCGGATGGCTACACCTTC.

The genes are TRBV3-1 (or the pseudogene TRBV3-2) and TRBJ2-1; 9 nucleotides line up with TRBD2. CDR3 length equals 15 residues. CDR1 and CDR2 (germline): LGHDT, YNNKEL (reference sequence). V was clipped by 5 bases and J by 4 bases; unmatched bases: 6. The CDR3 nucleotides read TGTGCCAGCAGCACCCAGCGGGGGGCTTACAATGAGCAGTTCTTC. Its protein is CASSTQRGAYNEQFF.

J is TRBJ2-5 and V is TRBV6-1; 9 nucleotides match TRBD1. CDR3 length: 15 amino acids. Germline CDR1 is MNHNS and CDR2 is SASEGT. V lost 3 bases and J lost 4; bases outside the gene matches: 6. The CDR3 nucleotides are TGTGCCAGCAGTGATTGGACAGGGGTTGCAGAGACCCAGTACTTC. It specifies CASSDWTGVAETQYF.

The chain uses TRBV6-5 and TRBJ2-5; 9 bases fit TRBD2. The CDR3 totals 14 residues. V shed 6 bases and J 4 bases; nucleotides not matched to a gene: 6. The germline V gene encodes CDR1 MNHEY and CDR2 SVGAGI. The CDR3 DNA is TGTGCCAGCAGCCAGGCGGGGGGGCGAGAGACCCAGTACTTC. Protein sequence: CASSQAGGRETQYF.

The V call is TRBV7-8, the J call TRBJ1-2; 7 bases align to TRBD1. The germline gives CDR1 SGHVS, CDR2 FQNEAQ. The CDR3 loop spans 16 amino acids. Trimming at V came to 3 bases and at J to 4 bases, leaving 11 bases not matched to a gene. The CDR3 bases are TGTGCCAGCAGCTTCCTAGGGGAACAGGGGCCCTATGGCTACACCTTC. Protein: CASSFLGEQGPYGYTF.